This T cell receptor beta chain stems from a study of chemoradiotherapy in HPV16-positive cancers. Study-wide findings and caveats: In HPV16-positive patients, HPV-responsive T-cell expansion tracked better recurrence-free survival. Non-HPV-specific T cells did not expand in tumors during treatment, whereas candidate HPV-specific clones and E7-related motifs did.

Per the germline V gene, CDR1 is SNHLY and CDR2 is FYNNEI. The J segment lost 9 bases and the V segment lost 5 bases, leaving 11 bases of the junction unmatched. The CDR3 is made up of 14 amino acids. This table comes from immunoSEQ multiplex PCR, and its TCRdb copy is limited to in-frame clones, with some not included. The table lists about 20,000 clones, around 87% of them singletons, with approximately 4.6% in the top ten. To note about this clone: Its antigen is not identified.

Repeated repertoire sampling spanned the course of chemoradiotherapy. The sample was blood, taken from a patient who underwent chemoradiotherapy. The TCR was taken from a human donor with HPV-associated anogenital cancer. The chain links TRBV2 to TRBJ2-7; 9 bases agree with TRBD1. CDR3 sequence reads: CASSQDRGILGQYF. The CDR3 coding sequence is TGTGCCAGCAGTCAGGACAGGGGCATTCTTGGGCAGTACTTC.